Each of the 9 T cell receptor beta chains below was sequenced from the same sample in a study of cytomegalovirus exposure and HLA in healthy donors. In the PCR, 60 Vbeta and 13 Jbeta primers were used. Sequencing used immunoSEQ multiplex PCR; TCRdb keeps in-frame clones, though not all of them. Of 190,000 or so clones listed, 70% to 80% are singletons. Sequencing was carried out using PBMCs. The receptors were gathered from a male donor in good health and CMV-seropositive.

This chain links TRBV6-5 with TRBJ1-6, with a tentative D call TRBD1 (6 bases). Trimming took off 7 bases at V and 7 bases at J, with 17 bases between the two ends. CDR1 is MNHEY, CDR2 SVGAGI, per germline. The CDR3 consists of 15 residues. In nucleotides, the CDR3 is TGTGCCAGCAATCAACAGGGCGACCGAAATTCACCCCTCCACTTT. This translates into CASNQQGDRNSPLHF.

V is TRBV5-6 and J is TRBJ1-6; D is ambiguous. V was shortened by 0 bases and J by 9 bases, with 16 bases between the two germline ends. The CDR3 consists of 16 residues. CDR1 and CDR2 from the germline V gene are SGHDT and YYEEEE. The CDR3 reads CASSLGPVRRGSPLHF. CDR3 DNA sequence: TGTGCCAGCAGCTTGGGGCCCGTTCGTCGTGGTTCACCCCTCCACTTT.

V and J are TRBV9 and TRBJ2-3, with 9 bases lining up with TRBD1. The CDR3 totals 14 residues. Per germline, CDR1 SGDLS and CDR2 YYNGEE. Unmatched junction bases numbered 8, after V lost 0 bases and J lost 12 bases. CDR3 coding DNA: TGTGCCAGCAGCGTAGAAGGGACAGGGTCGTTACAGTATTTT. This codes for CASSVEGTGSLQYF.

The V and J genes are TRBV23-1 and TRBJ1-1, with TRBD1 matching 10 bases. TRBV23-1 is noted as an ORF with a role that remains uncertain. The trim removed 0 bases at V and 0 bases at J, leaving 7 bases unmatched. The CDR3 runs 18 residues. In nucleotides, the CDR3 is TGCGCCAGCAGTCAATCCGGGACAGGGGTCTCCATGAACACTGAAGCTTTCTTT. Translating gives CASSQSGTGVSMNTEAFF.

V usage is TRBV6-5 and J usage is TRBJ1-6, with D unclear. The V end lost 0 bases, the J end lost 12 bases, and 15 bases lay between the germline ends. This CDR3 spans 15 amino acids. Germline CDR1 is MNHEY and CDR2 is SVGAGI. The CDR3 coding sequence is TGTGCCAGCAGTTACTCTGCGAGGGTTACGCGACCCCTCCACTTT. This gives the protein CASSYSARVTRPLHF.

This clone was counted once. The chain employs TRBV18 and TRBJ2-2, with D perhaps matching TRBD2 (5 bases). V was clipped by 6 bases and J by 3 bases, with 8 bases between them. This CDR3 has 13 residues. CDR1 KGHSH and CDR2 LQKENI come from the germline V gene. The CDR3 loop reads CASSREHTGELFF. In nucleotides, the CDR3 is TGTGCCAGCTCGAGGGAACACACCGGGGAGCTGTTTTTT.

This clone was recorded once. The rearrangement uses TRBV21-1 and TRBJ2-5; the table's D call, TRBD2, has no DNA check behind it. TRBV21-1 counts as a pseudogene. The CDR3 runs to 16 residues. CDR3 region: CASSNAGLAGQETQYF. The CDR3 bases are TGTGCCAGCAGCAATGCGGGACTAGCGGGCCAAGAGACCCAGTACTTC.

The chain carries TRBV6-9 and TRBJ1-2; 9 nucleotides line up with TRBD1. Germline V gene sequence: CDR1 MNHGY, CDR2 SVAAGI. The junction had 7 bases not matched to a gene; V was cut back by 8 bases and J by 3 bases. The length of the CDR3 is 14 residues. Here the CDR3 reads CASAHRGRDYGYTF. In DNA, the CDR3 is TGTGCCAGCGCCCACAGGGGGCGCGACTATGGCTACACCTTC.

The rearrangement joins TRBV6-5 to TRBJ1-1; D not certain. This CDR3 region has 11 residues. CDR1 and CDR2 from the germline V gene are MNHEY and SVGAGI. Trimming took 1 base from V and 8 from J, leaving 5 bases between them. DNA of the CDR3: TGTGCCAGCAGTTACTACAGCGAAGCTTTCTTT. Translating it yields CASSYYSEAFF.